A selection of T cell receptor beta chains follows, all from one sample in a study of T cell responses to AZD1222 COVID-19 vaccine. TCRdb keeps only in-frame clones here, not all; method: immunoSEQ multiplex PCR. The profile shows 150,000 to 250,000 clones, roughly 92% of them singletons. Sequencing used peripheral blood, obtained 28 days after the second AZD1222 dose. These receptors came from an adult who received the AZD1222 COVID-19 vaccine. CDR3s leave out the opening cysteine and the closing phenylalanine or tryptophan.

V gene,J gene,CDR3 protein
TRBV2,TRBJ1-1,ASAVRYGGGHTEAF
TRBV19,TRBJ1-5,ASSGEIFRPQH
TRBV14,TRBJ2-2,ASSPQGGQLNTGELF
TRBV19,TRBJ1-2,ASKLDANYGYT
TRBV3-1/TRBV3-2,TRBJ1-1,ASSQEAAPRGEAF
TRBV5-6,TRBJ2-3,ASSYDPYSTDTQY
TRBV7-8,TRBJ1-5,ASSPLGSGKMYQPQH
TRBV19,TRBJ1-3,ATSSGGRKGNTIY
TRBV20-1,TRBJ1-5,SASSVGPGGRPQH
TRBV7-3,TRBJ1-1,ASSLMLNTEAF
TRBV6-5,TRBJ1-1,ASSYSSAHPTEAF
TRBV4-1,TRBJ2-7,ASSLTPVGQGSYEQY
TRBV28,TRBJ1-5,ASSSPGSGTYQPQH
TRBV27,TRBJ1-6,ASSQTGPGWNQDNSPLH
TRBV6-5,TRBJ2-3,ASSYSDSTDTQY
TRBV5-4,TRBJ1-1,ASSLGQGSTEAF
TRBV4-2,TRBJ1-1,ASSQEYRPTNTEAF
TRBV6-2/TRBV6-3,TRBJ1-1,ASSYGTTDTEAF
TRBV12-3/TRBV12-4,TRBJ1-2,ASSLKPYDGYT
TRBV30,TRBJ1-1,AWGRTEAF